The clone carrying this T cell receptor beta chain has a count of ten or more. Its target is not known. This record belongs to a study of regulatory T cells in long-lasting Graves disease. The study, taken as a whole, reports: Lower TCR diversity characterized persistent Graves' patients relative to newly diagnosed patients. Peripheral blood was the sole material, not thyroid tissue.

Time point defined: newly diagnosed GD, antithyroid drugs for less than 3 months. The authors made the TCR library using RNA they extracted from PBMCs. As a group, patients came from one endocrinology department in Xi'an, China. Researchers made TCR beta libraries by using iRepertoire HTBI primers and running Arm-PCR on CDR3 regions. One entry per CDR3 protein, called by TCRdb with MiXCR from the multiplex PCR reads. The sample records around 470,000 distinct CDR3 sequences, 14% being singletons. V dropped 2 bases and J dropped 4 bases, with 15 bases sitting between them. There are 15 residues in the CDR3. Looked up from germline, CDR1 is SGHVS and CDR2 is FQNEAQ. This sample was shared with a second study, whose subject was T cells in Graves' hyperthyroidism and ophthalmopathy. That report notes: Graves' hyperthyroidism was deemed stable given no ophthalmopathy progression within 18 months.

The starting material was peripheral blood mononuclear cells (PBMCs), obtained at new diagnosis, from a patient treated with antithyroid drugs. The receptor was derived from a woman in her fifties or sixties with Graves disease. The chain combines TRBV7-8 with TRBJ2-7; maybe TRBD1 (6 bases). This CDR3 reads CASSLYRDISYEQYF. In DNA, the CDR3 is TGTGCCAGCAGCTTATACCGGGACATATCATACGAGCAGTACTTC.